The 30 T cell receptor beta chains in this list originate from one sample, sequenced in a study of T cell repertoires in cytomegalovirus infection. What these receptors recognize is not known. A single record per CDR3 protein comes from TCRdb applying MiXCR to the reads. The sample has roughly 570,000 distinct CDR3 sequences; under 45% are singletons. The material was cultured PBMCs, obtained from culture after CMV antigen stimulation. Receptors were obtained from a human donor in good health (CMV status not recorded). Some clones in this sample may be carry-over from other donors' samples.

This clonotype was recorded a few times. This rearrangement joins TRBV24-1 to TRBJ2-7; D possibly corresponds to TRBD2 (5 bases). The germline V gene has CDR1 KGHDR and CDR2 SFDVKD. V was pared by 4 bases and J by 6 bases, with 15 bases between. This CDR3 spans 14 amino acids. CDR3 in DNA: TGTGCCACCAGTGAAACGGGCCGTGCGGGCGAGCAGTACTTC. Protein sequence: CATSETGRAGEQYF.

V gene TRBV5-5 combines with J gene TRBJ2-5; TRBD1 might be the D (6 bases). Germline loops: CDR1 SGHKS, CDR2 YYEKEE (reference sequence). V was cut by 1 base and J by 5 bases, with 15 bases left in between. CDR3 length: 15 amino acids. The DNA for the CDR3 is TGTGCCAGCAGCTTGAGTACCTCAGGGGTCGAGACCCAGTACTTC. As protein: CASSLSTSGVETQYF.

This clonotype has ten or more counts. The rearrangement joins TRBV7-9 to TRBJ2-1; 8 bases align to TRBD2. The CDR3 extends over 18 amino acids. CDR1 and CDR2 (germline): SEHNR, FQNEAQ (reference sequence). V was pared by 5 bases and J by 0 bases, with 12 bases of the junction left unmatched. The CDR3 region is CASSPRGGHTTSYNEQFF. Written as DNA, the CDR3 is TGTGCCAGCAGCCCACGGGGGGGACACACCACCTCCTACAATGAGCAGTTCTTC.

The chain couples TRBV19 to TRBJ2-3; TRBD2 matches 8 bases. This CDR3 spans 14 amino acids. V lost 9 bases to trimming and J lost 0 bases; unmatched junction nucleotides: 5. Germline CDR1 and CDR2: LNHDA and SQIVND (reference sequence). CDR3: CASTPSGSTDTQYF. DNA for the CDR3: TGTGCCAGCACTCCTAGCGGGAGCACAGATACGCAGTATTTT. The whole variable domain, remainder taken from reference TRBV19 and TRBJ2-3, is DGGITQSPKYLFRKEGQNVTLSCEQNLNHDAMYWYRQDPGQGLRLIYYSQIVNDFQKGDIAEGYSVSREKKESFPLTVTSAQKNPTAFYLCASTPSGSTDTQYFGPGTRLTVL.

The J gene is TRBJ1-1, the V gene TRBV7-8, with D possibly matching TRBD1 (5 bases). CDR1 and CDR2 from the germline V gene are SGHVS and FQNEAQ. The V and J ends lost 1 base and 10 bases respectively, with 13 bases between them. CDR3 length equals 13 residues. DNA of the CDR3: TGTGCCAGCAGCTTAGGCCCCCGGGACGCAGCTTTCTTT. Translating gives CASSLGPRDAAFF.

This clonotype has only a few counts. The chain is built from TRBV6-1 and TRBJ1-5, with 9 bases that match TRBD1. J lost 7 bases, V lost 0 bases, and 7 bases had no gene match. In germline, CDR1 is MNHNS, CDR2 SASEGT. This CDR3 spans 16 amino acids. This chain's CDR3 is CASSEAVRQGGQPQHF. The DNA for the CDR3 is TGTGCCAGCAGTGAAGCAGTTAGACAGGGGGGGCAGCCCCAGCATTTT.

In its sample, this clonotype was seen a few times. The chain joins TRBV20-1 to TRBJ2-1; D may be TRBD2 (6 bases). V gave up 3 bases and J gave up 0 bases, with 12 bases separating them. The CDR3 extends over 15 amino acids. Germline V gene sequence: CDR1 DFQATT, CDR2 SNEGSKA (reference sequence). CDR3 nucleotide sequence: TGCAGTGCTAGGTGGGAGGCCAGCTCCTACAATGAGCAGTTCTTC. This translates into CSARWEASSYNEQFF.

CDR3 sequence (DNA): TGTGCCAGCAGTGAAGCCCCGGTTGAAAAACTGTTTTTT. It specifies CASSEAPVEKLFF. The chain combines TRBV2 with TRBJ1-4, with D hard to call. From germline, CDR1 is SNHLY and CDR2 FYNNEI. V was shortened by 0 bases and J by 7 bases, with 6 bases between the two germline ends. The CDR3 sequence is 13 residues long.

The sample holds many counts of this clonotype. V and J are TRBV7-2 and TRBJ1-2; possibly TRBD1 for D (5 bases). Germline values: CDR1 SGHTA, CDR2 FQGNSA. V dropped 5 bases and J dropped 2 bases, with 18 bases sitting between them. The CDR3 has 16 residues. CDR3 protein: CASSPAAGKGNYGYTF. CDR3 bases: TGTGCCAGCAGCCCTGCTGCAGGGAAGGGGAACTATGGCTACACCTTC.

CDR3 region: CASSLINRNEQFF. Here the CDR3 DNA reads TGTGCCAGCAGTCTCATCAACAGGAATGAGCAGTTCTTC. The chain combines TRBV7-4 with TRBJ2-1; D may be TRBD1 (5 bases). Looked up from germline, CDR1 is SGHVT and CDR2 is SQSDAQ. The V end lost 6 bases, the J end lost 7 bases, and 13 bases lay between the germline ends. CDR3 length: 13 residues.

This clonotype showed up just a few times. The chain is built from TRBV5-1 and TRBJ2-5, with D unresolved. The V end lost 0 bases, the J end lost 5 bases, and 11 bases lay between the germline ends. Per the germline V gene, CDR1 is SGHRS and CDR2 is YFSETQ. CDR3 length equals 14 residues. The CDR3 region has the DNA TGCGCCAGCAGCTTGGGAGCGAATTCGGAGACCCAGTACTTC. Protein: CASSLGANSETQYF.

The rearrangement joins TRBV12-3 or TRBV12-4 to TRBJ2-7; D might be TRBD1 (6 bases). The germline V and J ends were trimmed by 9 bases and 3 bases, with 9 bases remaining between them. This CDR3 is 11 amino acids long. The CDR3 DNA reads TGTGCCAGTGGGGGCCTCTACGAGCAGTACTTC. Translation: CASGGLYEQYF.

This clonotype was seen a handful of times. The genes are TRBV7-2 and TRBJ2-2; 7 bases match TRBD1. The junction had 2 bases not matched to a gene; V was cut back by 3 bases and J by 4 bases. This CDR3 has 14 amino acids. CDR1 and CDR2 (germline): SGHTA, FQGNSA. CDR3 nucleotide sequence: TGTGCCAGCAGCTTCAGACAGGGCACCGGGGAGCTGTTTTTT. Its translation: CASSFRQGTGELFF.

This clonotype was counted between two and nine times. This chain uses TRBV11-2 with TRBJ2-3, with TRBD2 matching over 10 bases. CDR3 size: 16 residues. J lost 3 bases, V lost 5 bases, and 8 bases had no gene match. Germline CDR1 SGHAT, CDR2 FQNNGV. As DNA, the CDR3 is TGTGCCAGCAGCCAAAGGACTAGCGGTAGAACAGATACGCAGTATTTT. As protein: CASSQRTSGRTDTQYF. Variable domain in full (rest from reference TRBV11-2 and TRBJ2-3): EAGVAQSPRYKIIEKRQSVAFWCNPISGHATLYWYQQILGQGPKLLIQFQNNGVVDDSQLPKDRFSAERLKGVDSTLKIQPAKLEDSAVYLCASSQRTSGRTDTQYFGPGTRLTVL.

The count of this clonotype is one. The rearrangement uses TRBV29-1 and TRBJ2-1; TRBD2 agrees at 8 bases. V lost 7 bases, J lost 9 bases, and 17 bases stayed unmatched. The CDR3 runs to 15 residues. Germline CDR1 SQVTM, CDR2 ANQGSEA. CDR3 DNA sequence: TGCAGCGCTCGAAAATCGCGGGCCGGGGGGGGTGAGCAGTTCTTC. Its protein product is CSARKSRAGGGEQFF.

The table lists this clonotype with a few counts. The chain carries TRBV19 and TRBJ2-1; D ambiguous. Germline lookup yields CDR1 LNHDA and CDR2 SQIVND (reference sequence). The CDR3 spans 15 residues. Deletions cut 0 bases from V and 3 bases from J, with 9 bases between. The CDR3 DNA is TGTGCCAGTAGTATAGATTTTGGTCGCTACAATGAGCAGTTCTTC. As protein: CASSIDFGRYNEQFF.

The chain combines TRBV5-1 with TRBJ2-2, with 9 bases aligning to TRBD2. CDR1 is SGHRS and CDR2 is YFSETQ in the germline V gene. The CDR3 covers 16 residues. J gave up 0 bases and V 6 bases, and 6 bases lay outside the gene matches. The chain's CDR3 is CASTARTSANTGELFF. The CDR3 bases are TGCGCCAGCACCGCTCGGACTAGCGCGAACACCGGGGAGCTGTTTTTT.

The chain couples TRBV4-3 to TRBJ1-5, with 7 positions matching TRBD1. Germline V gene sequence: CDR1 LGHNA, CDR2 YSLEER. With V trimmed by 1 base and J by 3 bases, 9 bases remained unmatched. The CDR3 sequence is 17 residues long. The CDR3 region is CASSQARTGVNNQPQHF. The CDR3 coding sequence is TGCGCCAGCAGCCAAGCCCGGACAGGAGTCAACAATCAGCCCCAGCATTTT.

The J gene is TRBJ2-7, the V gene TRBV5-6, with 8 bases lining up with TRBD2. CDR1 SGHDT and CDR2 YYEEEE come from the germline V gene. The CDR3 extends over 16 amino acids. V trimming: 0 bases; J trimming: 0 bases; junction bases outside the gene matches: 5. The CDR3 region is CASSLGLATYSYEQYF. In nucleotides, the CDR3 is TGTGCCAGCAGCTTGGGACTAGCGACCTACTCCTACGAGCAGTACTTC. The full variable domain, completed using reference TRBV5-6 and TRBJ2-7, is DAGVTQSPTHLIKTRGQQVTLRCSPKSGHDTVSWYQQALGQGPQFIFQYYEEEERQRGNFPDRFSGHQFPNYSSELNVNALLLGDSALYLCASSLGLATYSYEQYFGPGTRLTVT.

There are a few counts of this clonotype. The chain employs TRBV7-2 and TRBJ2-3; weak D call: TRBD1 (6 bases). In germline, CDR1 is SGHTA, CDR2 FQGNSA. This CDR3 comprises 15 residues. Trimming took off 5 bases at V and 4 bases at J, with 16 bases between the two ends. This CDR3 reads CASSTEGVASDTQYF. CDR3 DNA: TGTGCCAGCAGCACCGAGGGGGTAGCTTCAGATACGCAGTATTTT.

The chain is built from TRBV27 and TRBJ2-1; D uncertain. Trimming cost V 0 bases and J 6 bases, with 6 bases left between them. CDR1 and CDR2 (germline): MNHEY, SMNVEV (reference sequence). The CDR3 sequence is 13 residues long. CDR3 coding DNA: TGTGCCAGCAGTTTATCTAGTAGCAATGAGCAGTTCTTC. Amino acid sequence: CASSLSSSNEQFF.

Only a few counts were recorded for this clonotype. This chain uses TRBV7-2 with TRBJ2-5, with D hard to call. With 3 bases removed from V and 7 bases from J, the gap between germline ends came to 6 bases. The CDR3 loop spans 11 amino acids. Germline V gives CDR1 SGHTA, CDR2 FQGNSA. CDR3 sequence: CASSFRVTQYF. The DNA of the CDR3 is TGTGCCAGCAGCTTTCGCGTGACCCAGTACTTC.

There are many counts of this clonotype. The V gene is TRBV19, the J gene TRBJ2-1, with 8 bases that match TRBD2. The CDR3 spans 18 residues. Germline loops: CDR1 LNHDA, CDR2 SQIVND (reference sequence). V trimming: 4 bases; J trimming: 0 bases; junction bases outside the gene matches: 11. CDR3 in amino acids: CASSTPRLAGLSYNEQFF. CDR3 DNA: TGTGCCAGTAGTACTCCCCGGCTAGCGGGCCTCTCCTACAATGAGCAGTTCTTC.

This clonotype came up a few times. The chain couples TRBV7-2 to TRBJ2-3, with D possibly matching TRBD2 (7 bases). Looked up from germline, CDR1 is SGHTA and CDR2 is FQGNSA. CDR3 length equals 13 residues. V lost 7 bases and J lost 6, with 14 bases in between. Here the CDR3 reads CASTLGGGDTQYF. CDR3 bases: TGTGCCAGCACCCTAGGGGGAGGGGATACGCAGTATTTT.

The CDR3 sequence: CASSRGDGETQYF. The CDR3 DNA reads as TGTGCCAGCAGCCGGGGGGACGGAGAGACCCAGTACTTC. The rearrangement joins TRBV14 to TRBJ2-5; maybe TRBD2 (6 bases). Germline CDR1 is SGHDN and CDR2 is FVKESK. The V and J ends lost 4 bases and 4 bases respectively, with 10 bases between them. This CDR3 is 13 amino acids long.

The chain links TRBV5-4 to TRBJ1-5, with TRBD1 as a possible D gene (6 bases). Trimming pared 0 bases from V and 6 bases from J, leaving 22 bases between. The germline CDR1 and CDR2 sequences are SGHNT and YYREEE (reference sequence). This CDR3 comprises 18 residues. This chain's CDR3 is CASSLAAQGLVMFQPQHF. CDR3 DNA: TGTGCCAGCAGCTTGGCCGCGCAGGGGCTTGTAATGTTTCAGCCCCAGCATTTT.

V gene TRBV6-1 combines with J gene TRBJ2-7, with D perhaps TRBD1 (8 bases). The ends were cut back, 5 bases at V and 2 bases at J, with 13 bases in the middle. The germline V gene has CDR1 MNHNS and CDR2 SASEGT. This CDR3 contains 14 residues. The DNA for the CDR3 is TGTGCCAGCAGTTACAGGGGGGGGACCTACGAGCAGTACTTC. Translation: CASSYRGGTYEQYF.

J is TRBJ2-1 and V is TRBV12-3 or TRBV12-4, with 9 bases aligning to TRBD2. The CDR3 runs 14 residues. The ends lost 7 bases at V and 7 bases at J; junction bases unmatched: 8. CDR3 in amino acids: CASISGTSRNEQFF. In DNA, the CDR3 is TGTGCCAGCATCTCCGGGACTAGCCGTAATGAGCAGTTCTTC.

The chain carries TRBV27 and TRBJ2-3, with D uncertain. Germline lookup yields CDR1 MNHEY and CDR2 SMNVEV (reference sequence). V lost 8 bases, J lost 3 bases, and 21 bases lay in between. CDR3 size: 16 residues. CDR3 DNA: TGTGCCAGCTGTCCCCGAGCCTACCTGAGGACAGATACGCAGTATTTT. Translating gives CASCPRAYLRTDTQYF.

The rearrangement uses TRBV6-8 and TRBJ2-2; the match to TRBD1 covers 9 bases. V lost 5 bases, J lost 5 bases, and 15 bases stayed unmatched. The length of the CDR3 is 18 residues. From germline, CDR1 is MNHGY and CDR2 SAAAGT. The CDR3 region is CASSLYSGTGTKTGELFF. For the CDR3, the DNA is TGTGCCAGCAGTCTTTACTCCGGGACAGGGACAAAAACCGGGGAGCTGTTTTTT.